Shown below are 10 T cell receptor beta chains from a single sample sequenced in a study of cytomegalovirus exposure and HLA in healthy donors (dated by TCRdb to 2015 to 2018). The method was the immunoSEQ multiplex PCR assay. Drawn from immuneACCESS, this table holds only the in-frame rearrangements with V and J called that TCRdb kept. Clones are partly lost; checked studies trace under half to an unresolved V gene and leave the rest unexplained. For this sample there are about 100,000 clones; 95% appear just once. The ten largest clones capture 0.67% of the sample. Sequencing used PBMCs. The source is a woman aged 18-29 years in good health and CMV-seronegative.

The chain couples TRBV6-5 to TRBJ1-1, with 8 bases that match TRBD1. Germline CDR1 MNHEY, CDR2 SVGAGI. The CDR3 totals 15 residues. The J segment lost 4 bases and the V segment lost 7 bases, leaving 11 bases of the junction unmatched. This CDR3 reads CASISGQGRFTEAFF. CDR3 bases: TGTGCCAGCATTTCAGGACAGGGCCGCTTCACTGAAGCTTTCTTT.

V is TRBV2 and J is TRBJ2-7; perhaps TRBD1 as D (5 bases). Germline lookup yields CDR1 SNHLY and CDR2 FYNNEI. The CDR3 sequence is 18 residues long. Deletions cut 2 bases from V and 2 bases from J, with 22 bases between. CDR3 nucleotides: TGTGCCAGCAGTGAACTGGGAACAGGCAAACGAAATACCTACGAGCAGTACTTC. Amino acid sequence: CASSELGTGKRNTYEQYF.

This chain joins TRBV5-1 and TRBJ1-1, with D tentatively TRBD1 (5 bases). This CDR3 contains 14 residues. Trimming took 4 bases from V and 0 from J, leaving 10 bases between them. Germline assignment: CDR1 SGHRS and CDR2 YFSETQ. For the CDR3, the DNA is TGCGCCAGCAGCCTAGACAGTATGAACACTGAAGCTTTCTTT. It specifies CASSLDSMNTEAFF.

The gene calls are TRBV5-1 and TRBJ2-7; 9 positions agree with TRBD1. The germline gives CDR1 SGHRS, CDR2 YFSETQ. This CDR3 comprises 14 residues. With V trimmed by 6 bases and J by 4 bases, 8 bases remained unmatched. CDR3 DNA sequence: TGCGCCAGCACCCGGGACAGGGAAGATTACGAGCAGTACTTC. Translated, it gives CASTRDREDYEQYF.

The chain has TRBV27 and TRBJ2-5; 12 nucleotides match TRBD2. Trimming at V came to 5 bases and at J to 5 bases, leaving 12 bases not matched to a gene. The germline V gene has CDR1 MNHEY and CDR2 SMNVEV (reference sequence). This CDR3 contains 17 residues. This CDR3 is CASSILTSGGPGETQYF. CDR3 DNA sequence: TGTGCCAGCAGTATCCTGACTAGCGGGGGACCGGGGGAGACCCAGTACTTC.

The rearrangement joins TRBV4-1 to TRBJ2-7; 8 nucleotides line up with TRBD1. V lost 4 bases to trimming and J lost 2 bases; unmatched junction nucleotides: 10. Looked up from germline, CDR1 is MGHRA and CDR2 is YSYEKL. This CDR3 is 16 amino acids long. As DNA, the CDR3 is TGCGCCAGCAGCCGAGACCCCGGGACAGGAACCTACGAGCAGTACTTC. Encoded protein: CASSRDPGTGTYEQYF.

The count of this clone is one. V gene TRBV4-3 combines with J gene TRBJ1-1; D unclear. The CDR3 sequence is 16 residues long. Germline-derived CDR1 and CDR2 are LGHNA and YSLEER. The germline V and J ends were trimmed by 0 bases and 0 bases, with 11 bases remaining between them. The CDR3 sequence: CASSQDIAAMNTEAFF. The CDR3 region has the DNA TGCGCCAGCAGCCAAGATATTGCGGCTATGAACACTGAAGCTTTCTTT.

The chain joins TRBV5-1 to TRBJ1-5; possible D gene TRBD1, 5 bases. The CDR3 loop spans 15 amino acids. The V and J ends lost 0 bases and 5 bases respectively, with 12 bases between them. CDR1 is SGHRS and CDR2 is YFSETQ in the germline V gene. The CDR3 nucleotides are TGCGCCAGCAGCTTGGCCGGGGGAGGTCATCAGCCCCAGCATTTT. It codes for CASSLAGGGHQPQHF.

The chain joins TRBV7-6 to TRBJ2-1, with TRBD2 identical over 10 bases. Germline CDR1 is SGHVS and CDR2 is FNYEAQ. CDR3 length: 17 residues. V gave up 4 bases and J gave up 4 bases; unmatched junction bases: 10. CDR3 protein: CASSSSGGPAPYNEQFF. The DNA of the CDR3 is TGTGCCAGCAGCTCTAGCGGGGGCCCGGCCCCTTACAATGAGCAGTTCTTC.

The chain carries TRBV19 and TRBJ1-3, with D possibly being TRBD1 (5 bases). The CDR3 totals 17 residues. Germline V gene lookup returns CDR1 LNHDA and CDR2 SQIVND (reference sequence). V was trimmed by 3 bases and J by 0 bases, leaving 15 bases between them. DNA of the CDR3: TGTGCCAGTAGTATCCCCACAGGACCTACCTCTGGAAACACCATATATTTT. Encoded protein: CASSIPTGPTSGNTIYF.